This TCR beta chain was sequenced during a study of radiotherapy plus CTLA-4 blockade in lung cancer. Findings of the study overall: Early shifts in blood T cell clones, with interferon-beta, reportedly predicted response best.

Assay used: immunoSEQ multiplex PCR; TCRdb lists only in-frame clones, some missing. The repertoire holds about 110,000 clones, with about 83% as singletons. V was trimmed by 7 bases and J by 3 bases, leaving 9 bases between them. CDR1 and CDR2 (germline): MDHEN, SYDVKM. The CDR3 extends over 13 amino acids. A single count supports this clone. As yet, its antigen is unknown. Focal radiation and CTLA-4 blockade (ipilimumab) were tested in chemo-refractory metastatic non-small-cell lung cancer patients. The TCR was taken from a human donor with non-small cell lung cancer that progressed on radiotherapy plus ipilimumab. Some clones in this sample may be carry-over from other donors' samples. V is TRBV28 and J is TRBJ1-4, with no clear D. The sequencing used peripheral blood, collected from a patient treated with radiotherapy plus ipilimumab. CDR3 protein: CASTQPPNEKLFF. The CDR3 nucleotides read TGTGCCAGCACCCAACCTCCTAATGAAAAACTGTTTTTT.